The 15 T cell receptor beta chains in this list originate from one sample, sequenced in a study of naive and memory T cell subsets (TCRdb year 2017). In light of the paper, this sample's treatment or condition label describes: skin biopsy from PPD injection site in Mantoux-positive individual. A robust, sensitive protocol for the amplification, sequencing and analysis of TCRs was described in the study, in which 3' ligation of a UMI-containing oligonucleotide to TCR cDNA was used. The receptor library was made with UMI-ligation and nested PCR. The listed sequencing device is Illumina MiSeq. The ligated cDNA was amplified in four rounds of PCR with nested alpha and beta constant region primers together with the SP2 primer. Using fastp trimming at Q25 and MiXCR clonotype assembly, TCRdb reanalyzed the public sequencing data and kept in-frame beta chains. Here each entry gathers all rows of one CDR3 protein and keeps the most common genes and DNA. This sample is represented by 40,000 or so distinct CDR3 sequences; more than 9.5% of them were singletons. Of the sample, 3.9% falls within the top ten clones.

Material: skin, obtained from a tuberculin skin test site. The receptors shown here come from an adult in good health.

This clonotype occurred many times. V is TRBV7-9 and J is TRBJ1-4; D is ambiguous. From germline, CDR1 is SEHNR and CDR2 FQNEAQ (reference sequence). The germline V and J ends were trimmed by 7 bases and 0 bases, with 6 bases remaining between them. The CDR3 is 13 residues long. The CDR3 nucleotides read TGTGCCAGCAAACTTGCAACTAATGAAAAACTGTTTTTT. This codes for CASKLATNEKLFF.

This rearrangement joins TRBV27 to TRBJ1-1, with 7 positions matching TRBD1. Per the germline V gene, CDR1 is MNHEY and CDR2 is SMNVEV (reference sequence). V lost 0 bases and J lost 12; bases outside the gene matches: 16. The CDR3 covers 16 residues. CDR3 in amino acids: CASSLSEIRDSRPPFF. The CDR3 coding sequence is TGTGCCAGCAGTTTATCTGAAATCCGGGACAGTCGTCCTCCTTTCTTT.

This clonotype was seen a few times. The gene calls are TRBV28 and TRBJ2-1; D possibly corresponds to TRBD2 (6 bases). Germline values: CDR1 MDHEN, CDR2 SYDVKM. Deletions cut 5 bases from V and 6 bases from J, with 14 bases between. The CDR3 contains 14 residues. The CDR3 region has the DNA TGTGCCAGCAGTACCATAGACGGGAGCAATGAGCAGTTCTTC. Residues: CASSTIDGSNEQFF.

Only a few counts were recorded for this clonotype. The chain has TRBV24-1 and TRBJ2-5, with 9 bases identical to TRBD2. The junction had 6 bases not matched to a gene; V was cut back by 5 bases and J by 0 bases. The CDR3 is 16 residues long. CDR1 is KGHDR, CDR2 SFDVKD, per germline. In DNA form, the CDR3 reads TGTGCCACCAGTGCGACTAGCGGACGCAACCAAGAGACCCAGTACTTC. This translates into CATSATSGRNQETQYF.

This clonotype is medium-sized within its sample. The V gene is TRBV12-3 or TRBV12-4, the J gene TRBJ2-5; TRBD1 matches at 7 bases. Germline trimming cut 8 bases from V and 2 bases from J; bases unmatched to any gene: 2. The CDR3 consists of 12 residues. The CDR3 here is CASGGQQETQYF. CDR3 nucleotide sequence: TGTGCCAGCGGGGGACAGCAAGAGACCCAGTACTTC.

CDR3 bases: TGTGCCAGCAGTGAAAATTGGGACCCGCGCACAGATACGCAGTATTTT. Translating it yields CASSENWDPRTDTQYF. This rearrangement joins TRBV2 to TRBJ2-3; D is tentatively TRBD1 or TRBD2 (5 bases each). CDR1 is SNHLY and CDR2 is FYNNEI in the germline V gene. The CDR3 covers 16 residues. With 2 bases removed from V and 1 base from J, the gap between germline ends came to 13 bases.

This clonotype was seen at least ten times. CDR3 bases: TGTGCCAGCAGCCAAGAAACCGGGACAGACTATGGCTACACCTTC. Amino acids: CASSQETGTDYGYTF. The rearrangement joins TRBV3-1 to TRBJ1-2, with 7 bases fitting TRBD1. The CDR3 is 15 amino acids. Per the germline V gene, CDR1 is LGHDT and CDR2 is YNNKEL (reference sequence). V was clipped by 0 bases and J by 3 bases; unmatched bases: 4.

Ten or more counts support this clonotype. V and J are TRBV10-3 and TRBJ2-3; maybe TRBD2 (5 bases). Germline V gene data show CDR1 as ENHRY and CDR2 as SYGVKD. The CDR3 runs 12 residues. V lost 2 bases and J 6 bases, leaving 6 bases between the germline ends. The CDR3 reads CAISERRDTQYF. In nucleotides, the CDR3 is TGTGCCATCAGTGAGAGGAGGGATACGCAGTATTTT.

Only a few counts were recorded for this clonotype. The rearrangement uses TRBV5-4 and TRBJ2-2; the D gene is possibly TRBD1 (6 bases). From germline, CDR1 is SGHNT and CDR2 YYREEE (reference sequence). V lost 1 base and J lost 4, with 8 bases in between. The CDR3 covers 14 residues. As DNA, the CDR3 is TGTGCCAGCAGCTTGCAGGGGATCACCGGGGAGCTGTTTTTT. The encoded protein is CASSLQGITGELFF.

The sample holds many counts of this clonotype. The V call is TRBV29-1, the J call TRBJ2-3; 11 bases align to TRBD2. Germline V lookup: CDR1 SQVTM, CDR2 ANQGSEA. The junction had 7 bases not matched to a gene; V was cut back by 7 bases and J by 4 bases. The CDR3 is made up of 14 amino acids. In DNA form, the CDR3 reads TGCAGCGCTCCCACTAGCGGGAGCGCAGATACGCAGTATTTT. It yields the protein CSAPTSGSADTQYF.

This clonotype was detected a few times. This sequence joins TRBV4-1 and TRBJ1-4; possible D gene TRBD1, 6 bases. This CDR3 has 15 residues. V lost 3 bases, J lost 6 bases, and 14 bases lay in between. Germline assignment: CDR1 MGHRA and CDR2 YSYEKL. The CDR3 coding sequence is TGCGCCAGCAGCCACGGGGACATCGGGGATGAAAAACTGTTTTTT. The encoded protein is CASSHGDIGDEKLFF.

The sample holds many counts of this clonotype. This chain links TRBV20-1 with TRBJ2-2; 12 nucleotides line up with TRBD2. Germline V gene lookup returns CDR1 DFQATT and CDR2 SNEGSKA (reference sequence). The CDR3 is 17 amino acids. Trimming took 0 bases from V and 4 from J; bases not matched to a gene: 6. DNA of the CDR3: TGCAGTGCTAGAGATCCCCGGACTAGCGGGATCACCGGGGAGCTGTTTTTT. Its protein product is CSARDPRTSGITGELFF.

V and J are TRBV5-1 and TRBJ1-6; the match to TRBD1 covers 9 bases. The CDR3 extends over 15 amino acids. Losses at the gene ends were 5 bases for V and 10 bases for J; bases not matched to a gene: 10. Per the germline V gene, CDR1 is SGHRS and CDR2 is YFSETQ. Here the CDR3 reads CASSEGQGGWSPLHF. Here the CDR3 DNA reads TGCGCCAGCAGTGAGGGACAGGGTGGTTGGTCACCCCTCCACTTT.

This chain connects TRBV12-3 or TRBV12-4 to TRBJ2-6, with D maybe TRBD1 (6 bases). The CDR3 is 17 residues long. V lost 2 bases to trimming and J lost 0 bases, with 11 bases between them. CDR3 region: CASSLRDILSGANVLTF. CDR3 DNA: TGTGCCAGCAGTTTAAGGGACATCCTCTCTGGGGCCAACGTCCTGACTTTC.

The chain links TRBV6-1 to TRBJ2-1; perhaps TRBD2 as D (5 bases). The CDR3 has 13 residues. Germline assignment: CDR1 MNHNS and CDR2 SASEGT. Deletions cut 0 bases from V and 9 bases from J, with 9 bases between. The CDR3 nucleotides read TGTGCCAGCAGTGAAGCGATTGGAGGTGAGCAGTTCTTC. Amino acids: CASSEAIGGEQFF.